The sample holds one count of the clone carrying this T cell receptor (beta chain). As yet, its antigen is unknown. The data were obtained in a study of cytomegalovirus exposure and HLA in healthy donors. Study details: An analysis done earlier identified 120 million or so unique TCR beta sequences from around 180 million T cells. Study results and limitations: Investigators reported fewer than 200 TCR beta chains as tied to cytomegalovirus. Immune exposure information available was restricted to CMV serostatus. TRBV6-2, TRBV6-3 and some other V segments were excluded as indistinguishable.

This CDR3 is built from 19 residues. Germline assignment: CDR1 KGHSH and CDR2 LQKENI. The J segment lost 2 bases and the V segment lost 2 bases, leaving 17 bases of the junction unmatched. The PCR made use of 60 Vbeta and 13 Jbeta primers. Profiling relied on immunoSEQ multiplex PCR, and the TCRdb table lists in-frame clones only, not all of them. The sample has approximately 91,000 clones, roughly 77% seen once; the top ten hold about 9.3%. Specimen: PBMCs. The source of this sequence is a human donor in good health. This chain uses TRBV18 with TRBJ1-1; 7 bases are a match to TRBD1. CDR3 coding DNA: TGTGCCAGCTCACCAAGGACAGCGGGCGCGTCAGGGGGTAACACTGAAGCTTTCTTT. Its protein is CASSPRTAGASGGNTEAFF.